Included here is one T cell receptor beta chain sequence, with context. The data were taken from a study of blood T cell repertoires in COVID-19. Turning to the study itself: Samples representing acute and convalescent COVID-19 were sourced from the United States, Italy and Spain.

The CDR3 is 13 residues long. The germline V gene has CDR1 KGHSH and CDR2 LQKENI. V was clipped by 8 bases and J by 6 bases, with 16 bases between them. In the original analysis: Estimates of nucleated cell counts were drawn from the amplification of reference gene primers. Produced via immunoSEQ multiplex PCR; TCRdb's table is partial and in-frame only. The D gene and trimming were derived from the DNA, and the V and J assignments and clone size from that table. This sample yields approximately 69,000 clones, of which under 85% are seen a single time; 15% to 20% belongs to the top ten. The chain links TRBV18 to TRBJ1-2; maybe TRBD1 (5 bases). The origin of this receptor is a man aged 55 to 70 with acute or convalescent COVID-19. The sample taken for sequencing was peripheral blood. The CDR3 DNA reads TGTGCCAGCGCCCCTTCGACGGGGGATGGCTACACCTTC. Amino acid sequence: CASAPSTGDGYTF.